Listed here are 26 T cell receptor beta chains from one sample, sequenced in a study of Graves' ophthalmopathy and Graves' hyperthyroidism. Using RNA transcripts, the TCR beta CDR3 regions were amplified. Investigators did first-round RT-PCR with HTBI primers, then second-round multiplex PCR. One entry per CDR3 protein, called by TCRdb with MiXCR from the multiplex PCR reads. The data contain about 740,000 distinct CDR3 sequences, 40% of them seen just once; the ten biggest clones take up around 40%. Sequencing was carried out using peripheral blood. These receptors were taken from an adult man with Graves' ophthalmopathy.

In its sample, this clonotype was seen a few times. V is TRBV6-4 and J is TRBJ1-1; D gene unclear. Trimming stripped 5 bases from V and 1 base from J, with 11 bases between. CDR3 length: 14 amino acids. The germline V gene has CDR1 MRHNA and CDR2 SNTAGT. For the CDR3, the DNA is TGTGCCAGCAGTCCCGTATGGGAGAACACTGAAGCTTTCTTT. Residues: CASSPVWENTEAFF.

The chain links TRBV25-1 to TRBJ2-2, with 8 bases aligning to TRBD2. The CDR3 sequence is 17 residues long. Germline CDR1 and CDR2: MGHDK and SYGVNS. With V trimmed by 4 bases and J by 2 bases, 9 bases remained unmatched. CDR3 region: CASSARPGLGNTGELFF. CDR3 nucleotide sequence: TGTGCCAGCAGTGCTAGACCGGGACTAGGTAACACCGGGGAGCTGTTTTTT.

The gene calls are TRBV19 and TRBJ1-6; 7 nucleotides align to TRBD1. The germline CDR1 and CDR2 sequences are LNHDA and SQIVND (reference sequence). J gave up 1 base and V 5 bases, and 8 bases lay outside the gene matches. This CDR3 has 17 amino acids. The CDR3 protein is CASSAVQGWSYNSPLHF. The CDR3 nucleotides are TGTGCCAGTAGTGCGGTACAGGGGTGGTCCTATAATTCACCCCTCCACTTT. Filled out from reference TRBV19 and TRBJ1-6, the complete variable domain reads DGGITQSPKYLFRKEGQNVTLSCEQNLNHDAMYWYRQDPGQGLRLIYYSQIVNDFQKGDIAEGYSVSREKKESFPLTVTSAQKNPTAFYLCASSAVQGWSYNSPLHFGNGTRLTVT.

This clonotype was observed at least ten times. The J gene is TRBJ1-6, the V gene TRBV7-2; D unclear. The CDR3 length is 12 residues. From germline, CDR1 is SGHTA and CDR2 FQGNSA. V was clipped by 5 bases and J by 5 bases, with 4 bases between them. CDR3 sequence reads: CASSRNNSPLHF. In DNA, the CDR3 is TGTGCCAGCAGCCGAAATAATTCACCCCTCCACTTT.

The sample holds a few counts of this clonotype. One junction end does not reproduce the germline sequence, and a read error may be involved. The chain uses TRBV24-1 and TRBJ1-5; no definite D call. Germline CDR1 KGHDR, CDR2 SFDVKD. There are 13 residues in the CDR3. This CDR3 reads CASSSRRYQPQHF. The CDR3 nucleotides read TGTGCCAGCAGTTCTAGAAGGTATCAGCCCCAGCATTTT.

A remark on this clonotype: Germline and junction disagree at one end, which may indicate a read error. The rearrangement links TRBV7-9 to TRBJ1-1; D is unresolved. Germline V gives CDR1 SEHNR, CDR2 FQNEAQ (reference sequence). CDR3 length: 13 amino acids. DNA of the CDR3: TGCCCCAGCAGCTTGGCCGGTGTTACTGAAGCTTTCTTT. As protein: CPSSLAGVTEAFF.

The rearrangement uses TRBV13 and TRBJ2-7; 8 bases match TRBD1. The trim removed 5 bases at V and 3 bases at J, leaving 6 bases unmatched. Looked up from germline, CDR1 is PRHDT and CDR2 is FYEKMQ (reference sequence). The CDR3 is 14 residues long. The chain's CDR3 is CASSDRDRNYEQYF. CDR3 bases: TGTGCCAGCAGCGACCGGGACAGGAACTACGAGCAGTACTTC. Using reference TRBV13 and TRBJ2-7 for the parts outside the CDR3, the full variable domain is AAGVIQSPRHLIKEKRETATLKCYPIPRHDTVYWYQQGPGQDPQFLISFYEKMQSDKGSIPDRFSAQQFSDYHSELNMSSLELGDSALYFCASSDRDRNYEQYFGPGTRLTVT.

Comment on this clonotype: A much bigger clone sits one base away, suggesting this may be a read error. This rearrangement joins TRBV6-2 or TRBV6-3 to TRBJ1-1; the D gene is possibly TRBD1 (5 bases). The CDR3 has 12 residues. Germline CDR1 reads MNHEY; CDR2 reads SVGEGT. Trimming shortened V by 4 bases and J by 3 bases, and 6 bases separated the two germline ends. The CDR3 loop reads CASSWDYTEAFF. CDR3 nucleotides: TGTGCCAGCAGTTGGGACTACACTGAAGCTTTCTTT.

This chain uses TRBV7-2 with TRBJ1-1; no clear D. V was trimmed by 3 bases and J by 2 bases, leaving 10 bases between them. CDR3 size: 14 residues. Germline CDR1 SGHTA, CDR2 FQGNSA. The CDR3 coding sequence is TGTGCCAGCAGCTTTGAGTCTGGAAACACTGAAGCTTTCTTT. Its translation: CASSFESGNTEAFF.

This clonotype occurred many times. The rearrangement links TRBV12-3 or TRBV12-4 to TRBJ1-5; D gene uncertain. The CDR3 totals 14 residues. With 2 bases removed from V and 2 bases from J, the gap between germline ends came to 7 bases. CDR3 bases: TGTGCCAGCAGTTTACGGGTGGGCAATCAGCCCCAGCATTTT. Protein: CASSLRVGNQPQHF.

For this clonotype: Mismatch with germline at one junction end may stem from a read error. The genes are TRBV4-2 and TRBJ1-6; the D is unclear. Germline CDR1 reads LGHNA; CDR2 reads YNFKEQ. The CDR3 length is 12 residues. The CDR3 DNA is TGTGCCAGCAGCCAATCCCACGGGCTACTCAACTTT. Protein: CASSQSHGLLNF.

This clonotype was observed at least ten times. This sequence joins TRBV10-3 and TRBJ1-4, with no clear D. Per the germline V gene, CDR1 is ENHRY and CDR2 is SYGVKD. V was cut by 4 bases and J by 6 bases, with 6 bases left in between. This CDR3 has 12 residues. The CDR3, as DNA: TGTGCCATCAGTGCGGTGGATGAAAAACTGTTTTTT. Residues: CAISAVDEKLFF.

This clonotype was seen repeatedly, ten times or more. CDR3 in DNA: TGCAGCGTTGATTTACGGGGGTCTAACTATGGCTACACCTTC. Translating it yields CSVDLRGSNYGYTF. The chain joins TRBV29-1 to TRBJ1-2; perhaps TRBD1 as D (5 bases). Germline CDR1 reads SQVTM; CDR2 reads ANQGSEA. The CDR3 contains 14 residues. The germline V and J ends were trimmed by 3 bases and 0 bases, with 11 bases remaining between them.

The chain is built from TRBV5-1 and TRBJ2-5; 7 bases fit TRBD2. CDR3 length: 15 amino acids. V shed 4 bases and J 2 bases; nucleotides not matched to a gene: 8. In germline, CDR1 is SGHRS, CDR2 YFSETQ. The CDR3 DNA reads as TGCGCCAGCAGCACAAGACTAGCTAAACAAGAGACCCAGTACTTC. Its protein is CASSTRLAKQETQYF.

With respect to this clonotype: This CDR3 is missing its conserved last phenylalanine or tryptophan, likely due to a read error. The DNA is left out, because the CDR3 cannot be placed on it with certainty; the CDR3 is given as TCRdb lists it. The V gene is TRBV6-6, the J gene TRBJ1-2; the D call TRBD1 from the table was never checked on the DNA. Including both end residues, the CDR3 is 11 amino acids long. Germline V lookup: CDR1 MNHNY, CDR2 SVGAGI (reference sequence). CDR3 region: CASSLTGDVNI.

The chain couples TRBV25-1 to TRBJ2-2; possible D gene TRBD1, 6 bases. CDR3 length: 15 residues. The V gene's germline CDR1 is MGHDK and CDR2 SYGVNS. Deletions cut 6 bases from V and 3 bases from J, with 14 bases between. CDR3 region: CASSVTTGDTGELFF. The DNA for the CDR3 is TGTGCCAGCAGCGTGACGACAGGTGACACCGGGGAGCTGTTTTTT.

In this sample, this clonotype turned up a few times. J is TRBJ1-1 and V is TRBV5-1; a possible D gene is TRBD1 (6 bases). This CDR3 contains 16 residues. Germline CDR1 is SGHRS and CDR2 is YFSETQ. Trimming cost V 4 bases and J 4 bases, with 20 bases left between them. The CDR3 DNA follows: TGCGCCAGCAGCCGGTTGTGGGCAAGAGGGGGCACTGAAGCTTTCTTT. This codes for CASSRLWARGGTEAFF.

About this clonotype itself: This may stem from a read error, because a much larger clone lies one nucleotide away. The chain employs TRBV9 and TRBJ2-5, with D perhaps TRBD2 (6 bases). This CDR3 is 16 amino acids long. The V end was cut by 0 bases, the J end by 9 bases, with 21 bases between. Germline CDR1 reads SGDLS; CDR2 reads YYNGEE. The CDR3 reads CASSVGGRTGGEAQYF. DNA for the CDR3: TGTGCCAGCAGCGTAGGTGGGAGGACCGGAGGGGAGGCCCAGTACTTC.

A few counts support this clonotype. This chain connects TRBV24-1 to TRBJ1-4; no clear D gene. The CDR3 is made up of 10 amino acids. The V end was cut by 12 bases, the J end by 4 bases, with 5 bases between. Germline loops: CDR1 KGHDR, CDR2 SFDVKD. CDR3 sequence (DNA): TGTGCCCTTTGTAATGAAAAACTGTTTTTT. Translation: CALCNEKLFF.

The V and J genes are TRBV9 and TRBJ2-7; 8 bases map to TRBD2. This CDR3 has 17 amino acids. V lost 4 bases to trimming and J lost 5 bases; unmatched junction nucleotides: 17. Germline assignment: CDR1 SGDLS and CDR2 YYNGEE. The CDR3 DNA reads TGTGCCAGCAGCCCCACCCCGGGGGGGGTCTTGTCGGACGAGCAGTACTTC. Protein product: CASSPTPGGVLSDEQYF.

This clonotype was detected many times. The chain couples TRBV7-9 to TRBJ2-6; D gene unclear. Germline V CDR1 and CDR2: SEHNR, FQNEAQ (reference sequence). The CDR3 runs to 15 residues. Trimming cost V 1 base and J 4 bases, with 8 bases left between them. This CDR3 is CASSLVELGANVLTF. CDR3 nucleotide sequence: TGTGCCAGCAGCTTAGTGGAACTGGGGGCCAACGTCCTGACTTTC.

This clonotype was recorded a few times. This sequence joins TRBV2 and TRBJ1-1; D may be TRBD1 (5 bases). Per germline, CDR1 SNHLY and CDR2 FYNNEI. Trimming took off 8 bases at V and 4 bases at J, with 11 bases between the two ends. The CDR3 length is 12 residues. The CDR3 region is CASHRDGTEAFF. The CDR3 DNA follows: TGTGCCAGCCATAGGGACGGCACTGAAGCTTTCTTT.

This chain uses TRBV20-1 with TRBJ1-5, with unresolved D. This CDR3 has 12 residues. CDR1 and CDR2 from the germline V gene are DFQATT and SNEGSKA (reference sequence). Trimming shortened V by 4 bases and J by 6 bases, and 10 bases separated the two germline ends. For the CDR3, the DNA is TGCAGTGCTATCGAGGGTAGTCAGCCCCAGCATTTT. Encoded protein: CSAIEGSQPQHF.

This clonotype occurred a few times. The gene calls are TRBV7-2 and TRBJ2-7, with 8 bases lining up with TRBD2. CDR1 SGHTA and CDR2 FQGNSA come from the germline V gene. V was pared by 2 bases and J by 4 bases, with 25 bases of the junction left unmatched. The CDR3 extends over 21 amino acids. DNA of the CDR3: TGTGCCAGCAGCTTATCGGCTAAGCGGGGGACCTCACACACCAACAGTTACGAGCAGTACTTC. Translated: CASSLSAKRGTSHTNSYEQYF.

This clonotype was seen a few times. The CDR3 loop reads CASKQSGTQLPLHF. The CDR3 nucleotides read TGTGCCAGCAAACAATCCGGGACCCAGTTACCCCTCCACTTT. The gene calls are TRBV5-5 and TRBJ1-6; tentative D call: TRBD1 (5 bases). Germline V CDR1 and CDR2: SGHKS, YYEKEE (reference sequence). V gave up 6 bases and J gave up 12 bases, with 19 bases separating them. This CDR3 is built from 14 residues.

This chain links TRBV7-2 with TRBJ2-7; TRBD2 matches 8 bases. This CDR3 is built from 17 residues. Germline CDR1 reads SGHTA; CDR2 reads FQGNSA. V lost 5 bases, J lost 2 bases, and 14 bases stayed unmatched. CDR3 region: CASSPRLRAGGTYEQYV. In nucleotides, the CDR3 is TGTGCCAGCAGCCCCCGTCTCCGTGCGGGGGGTACCTACGAGCAGTACGTC.